The 29 T cell receptor beta chains reported below all come from one sample, sequenced in a study of cytomegalovirus exposure and HLA in healthy donors. PCR was performed using 60 Vbeta and 13 Jbeta primers. Repertoires were generated with immunoSEQ multiplex PCR, while TCRdb's copy carries only in-frame clones and drops some. In the table there are approximately 100,000 clones, 80% to 90% of which are singletons. Material: PBMCs. The receptors shown here come from a woman between 18 and 30 years old in good health and CMV-seronegative.

The genes are TRBV19 and TRBJ2-1; 7 bases agree with TRBD2. The J segment lost 0 bases and the V segment lost 3 bases, leaving 5 bases of the junction unmatched. The CDR3 covers 16 residues. Germline CDR1 is LNHDA and CDR2 is SQIVND (reference sequence). DNA of the CDR3: TGTGCCAGTAGTATTCTAGCGGTTAGCTCCTACAATGAGCAGTTCTTC. This encodes CASSILAVSSYNEQFF. The entire variable domain, with the rest obtained from reference TRBV19 and TRBJ2-1, is as follows: DGGITQSPKYLFRKEGQNVTLSCEQNLNHDAMYWYRQDPGQGLRLIYYSQIVNDFQKGDIAEGYSVSREKKESFPLTVTSAQKNPTAFYLCASSILAVSSYNEQFFGPGTRLTVL.

In DNA form, the CDR3 reads TGTGCCAGCAGCGAAAACATCAACCGCACAGATACGCAGTATTTT. Translating it yields CASSENINRTDTQYF. The rearrangement joins TRBV7-9 to TRBJ2-3, with no clear D. Trimming cost V 5 bases and J 1 base, with 13 bases left between them. The germline V gene has CDR1 SEHNR and CDR2 FQNEAQ (reference sequence). The CDR3 has 15 amino acids.

This chain joins TRBV6-6 and TRBJ2-7; possibly TRBD1 for D (7 bases). The V and J ends lost 2 bases and 5 bases respectively, with 19 bases between them. The V gene's germline CDR1 is MNHNY and CDR2 SVGAGI (reference sequence). This CDR3 contains 16 residues. The CDR3 loop reads CASSYTPQGGGNEQYF. The CDR3 DNA sequence: TGTGCCAGCAGTTACACCCCTCAGGGGGGTGGGAACGAGCAGTACTTC.

Only a few counts were recorded for this clone. The CDR3 loop is CASSQDLGLAGYNSYEQYF. The CDR3 nucleotides read TGCGCCAGCAGCCAAGATTTGGGGCTAGCGGGATATAACTCCTACGAGCAGTACTTC. The V gene is TRBV4-3, the J gene TRBJ2-7, with 9 positions matching TRBD2. Per germline, CDR1 LGHNA and CDR2 YSLEER. J lost 0 bases, V lost 0 bases, and 12 bases had no gene match. This CDR3 spans 19 amino acids.

The gene calls are TRBV12-1 and TRBJ2-2; whether TRBD2, the table's D call, matches the DNA was not checked. TRBV12-1 is given as a pseudogene. CDR3 length equals 19 residues. CDR3 in amino acids: CAREWMRGTSGRKTGELFF. CDR3 in DNA: TGTGCCAGGGAATGGATGCGAGGGACTAGCGGGAGAAAAACCGGGGAGCTGTTTTTT.

This clone was picked up a small number of times. This rearrangement joins TRBV6-1 to TRBJ2-3, with TRBD2 as a possible D gene (6 bases). Trimming took off 3 bases at V and 6 bases at J, with 13 bases between the two ends. The CDR3 has 14 amino acids. The V gene's germline CDR1 is MNHNS and CDR2 SASEGT. The CDR3 reads CASSEGFRGDTQYF. The DNA of the CDR3 is TGTGCCAGCAGTGAGGGATTCCGGGGGGATACGCAGTATTTT.

The V call is TRBV7-9, the J call TRBJ1-2; 7 positions match TRBD1. The CDR3 extends over 11 amino acids. The V gene's germline CDR1 is SEHNR and CDR2 FQNEAQ (reference sequence). The V segment lost 6 bases and the J segment 7 bases; nucleotides outside the gene matches: 2. The CDR3 is CASSYRGGYTF. CDR3 bases: TGTGCCAGCAGTTACAGGGGTGGCTACACCTTC. The whole variable domain, filled in from reference TRBV7-9 and TRBJ1-2, reads DTGVSQNPRHKITKRGQNVTFRCDPISEHNRLYWYRQTLGQGPEFLTYFQNEAQLEKSRLLSDRFSAERPKGSFSTLEIQRTEQGDSAMYLCASSYRGGYTFGSGTRLTVV.

V and J are TRBV6-5 and TRBJ1-1; 8 bases fit TRBD1. Trimming took 4 bases from V and 1 from J; bases not matched to a gene: 2. CDR3 length: 14 residues. The germline V gene has CDR1 MNHEY and CDR2 SVGAGI. This CDR3 is CASSFGTGNTEAFF. The CDR3 DNA reads as TGTGCCAGCAGTTTCGGGACAGGGAACACTGAAGCTTTCTTT.

This chain connects TRBV28 to TRBJ2-7; D perhaps matches TRBD2 (6 bases). The germline gives CDR1 MDHEN, CDR2 SYDVKM. V lost 5 bases, J lost 3 bases, and 17 bases lay in between. CDR3 length equals 15 residues. The CDR3 DNA reads TGTGCCAGCAGTCCTCCACGCGGGGTGATCTACGAGCAGTACTTC. Amino acids: CASSPPRGVIYEQYF.

This chain's CDR3 is CASSLGAGEWDTQYF. In DNA, the CDR3 is TGTGCCAGCAGCTTGGGAGCGGGGGAATGGGATACGCAGTATTTT. The chain links TRBV5-4 to TRBJ2-3, with TRBD2 identical over 8 bases. The CDR3 consists of 15 residues. J was trimmed by 6 bases and V by 0 bases; bases with no gene match: 6. Germline V lookup: CDR1 SGHNT, CDR2 YYREEE (reference sequence).

This chain uses TRBV19 with TRBJ1-5; weak D call: TRBD1 (5 bases). Trimming shortened V by 5 bases and J by 5 bases, and 16 bases separated the two germline ends. Looked up from germline, CDR1 is LNHDA and CDR2 is SQIVND (reference sequence). CDR3 length equals 15 residues. The CDR3 DNA reads as TGTGCCAGTAGTCTAACGGGGGGAAGGGATCAGCCCCAGCATTTT. Its translation: CASSLTGGRDQPQHF.

This clone was observed a few times. The rearrangement links TRBV12-5 to TRBJ1-1; possible D gene TRBD1, 6 bases. The CDR3 totals 15 residues. The germline gives CDR1 LGHNT, CDR2 FRNRAP. Trimming removed 2 bases from V and 5 bases from J, with 15 bases in between. CDR3 sequence reads: CASGLIGGRRTEAFF. For the CDR3, the DNA is TGTGCTAGTGGTTTGATTGGGGGCCGACGGACTGAAGCTTTCTTT.

This clone was detected only once. J is TRBJ1-3 and V is TRBV13; D might be TRBD1 (5 bases). Germline loops: CDR1 PRHDT, CDR2 FYEKMQ (reference sequence). The CDR3 has 17 amino acids. The V end was cut by 1 base, the J end by 0 bases, with 13 bases between. DNA of the CDR3: TGTGCCAGCAGCTTAGTGTCTAGGGGATCCTCTGGAAACACCATATATTTT. Encoded protein: CASSLVSRGSSGNTIYF.

This sequence joins TRBV4-3 and TRBJ2-1, with 7 bases fitting TRBD1. Germline CDR1 LGHNA, CDR2 YSLEER. V gave up 4 bases and J gave up 6 bases; unmatched junction bases: 9. This CDR3 region has 15 residues. The CDR3 DNA sequence: TGCGCCAGCAGCCGCAACCACAGGGGTCTCAATGAGCAGTTCTTC. The encoded protein is CASSRNHRGLNEQFF.

This chain uses TRBV6-4 with TRBJ1-5; no definite D call. The CDR3 extends over 15 amino acids. The ends were cut back, 3 bases at V and 11 bases at J, with 20 bases in the middle. Germline V CDR1 and CDR2: MRHNA, SNTAGT. CDR3 bases: TGTGCCAGCAGTGAGTCGGGGAGTCCGGGAACGGCCCAGCATTTT. This translates into CASSESGSPGTAQHF.

The V and J genes are TRBV30 and TRBJ1-1, with D possibly TRBD1 on 5 matching bases. Per the germline V gene, CDR1 is GTSNPN and CDR2 is SVGIG (reference sequence). This CDR3 region has 13 residues. V was cut by 2 bases and J by 11 bases, with 18 bases left in between. The CDR3: CAWSIGQALEAFF. CDR3 bases: TGTGCCTGGAGTATCGGACAAGCGCTGGAGGCTTTCTTT.

This sequence joins TRBV6-5 and TRBJ2-7; 8 bases match TRBD1. Germline-derived CDR1 and CDR2 are MNHEY and SVGAGI. The junction had 8 bases not matched to a gene; V was cut back by 6 bases and J by 4 bases. The CDR3 is 14 amino acids. CDR3 nucleotide sequence: TGTGCCAGCAGACATGGACAGGGTGGGTACGAGCAGTACTTC. Encoded protein: CASRHGQGGYEQYF.

The chain recombines TRBV7-9 with TRBJ2-4; TRBD2 is a possible D gene (5 bases). The germline V gene has CDR1 SEHNR and CDR2 FQNEAQ (reference sequence). CDR3 size: 17 residues. V was clipped by 3 bases and J by 6 bases, with 21 bases between them. The DNA for the CDR3 is TGTGCCAGCAGCTTTTACGGGCAGGAAAAAGGGAGAAACATTCAGTACTTC. Residues: CASSFYGQEKGRNIQYF.

This chain links TRBV18 with TRBJ2-1; D may be TRBD1 (5 bases). Germline CDR1 and CDR2: KGHSH and LQKENI. The CDR3 spans 17 residues. The V end lost 6 bases, the J end lost 2 bases, and 20 bases lay between the germline ends. CDR3 in amino acids: CASSQFGGASAYNEQFF. The DNA for the CDR3 is TGTGCCAGCTCTCAATTCGGTGGGGCGTCGGCCTACAATGAGCAGTTCTTC.

The chain recombines TRBV4-2 with TRBJ2-1; D may be TRBD1 (5 bases). The germline CDR1 and CDR2 sequences are LGHNA and YNFKEQ. This CDR3 is 16 amino acids long. V was trimmed by 1 base and J by 6 bases, leaving 16 bases between them. In DNA form, the CDR3 reads TGTGCCAGCAGCCAAGTCGACGGCCAAAGGGGCAATGAGCAGTTCTTC. Its protein product is CASSQVDGQRGNEQFF.

The V gene is TRBV21-1, the J gene TRBJ2-3; TRBD2 was called by the table and not checked on the DNA. TRBV21-1 is a known pseudogene. This CDR3 contains 14 residues. The CDR3 DNA reads as TGTGCCAGCAGGGCGGGAGATCCCACAGATACGCAGTATTTT. Protein product: CASRAGDPTDTQYF.

As for this clone: Other nucleotide sequences in the sample specify the same CDR3. The chain recombines TRBV7-9 with TRBJ1-3, with D unclear. V was cut by 2 bases and J by 0 bases, with 5 bases left in between. The CDR3 is made up of 14 amino acids. Germline V gene data show CDR1 as SEHNR and CDR2 as FQNEAQ (reference sequence). The CDR3: CASSLTGSGNTIYF. In nucleotides, the CDR3 is TGTGCCAGCAGCTTAACGGGCTCTGGAAACACCATATATTTT.

The chain has TRBV6-6 and TRBJ2-1; the match to TRBD2 covers 7 bases. CDR3 size: 15 residues. Germline V gene sequence: CDR1 MNHNY, CDR2 SVGAGI (reference sequence). V shed 0 bases and J 6 bases; nucleotides not matched to a gene: 5. This chain's CDR3 is CASSYSRGRRNEQFF. The CDR3 bases are TGTGCCAGCAGTTACTCACGCGGGAGACGCAATGAGCAGTTCTTC.

This chain connects TRBV19 to TRBJ1-2; D is possibly TRBD1 (5 bases). The CDR3 covers 14 residues. V was pared by 7 bases and J by 4 bases, with 16 bases between. The germline gives CDR1 LNHDA, CDR2 SQIVND (reference sequence). This CDR3 reads CASTLGVLGYGYTF. CDR3 bases: TGTGCCAGTACCCTAGGGGTCTTGGGCTATGGCTACACCTTC.

The chain carries TRBV4-3 and TRBJ2-3; TRBD2 matches at 7 bases. Germline assignment: CDR1 LGHNA and CDR2 YSLEER. There are 16 residues in the CDR3. The junction had 9 bases not matched to a gene; V was cut back by 1 base and J by 5 bases. CDR3 nucleotide sequence: TGCGCCAGCAGCCAAGTGGTGGGGGGGGAGGGAGATACGCAGTATTTT. It translates to CASSQVVGGEGDTQYF.

The rearrangement uses TRBV2 and TRBJ2-1; D may be TRBD1 (7 bases). CDR3 length equals 18 residues. In germline, CDR1 is SNHLY, CDR2 FYNNEI. V lost 4 bases and J lost 8, with 27 bases in between. The CDR3 region is CASSGPPPTGTGDYEQFF. CDR3 coding DNA: TGTGCCAGCAGTGGGCCCCCCCCGACAGGGACGGGGGATTATGAGCAGTTCTTC.

In this sample, this clone turned up a few times. The rearrangement uses TRBV6-4 and TRBJ2-2, with TRBD1 as a possible D gene (5 bases). The CDR3 runs to 14 residues. The germline V and J ends were trimmed by 2 bases and 3 bases, with 7 bases remaining between them. Germline V CDR1 and CDR2: MRHNA, SNTAGT. The CDR3 loop is CASSDRGDTGELFF. The CDR3 DNA reads as TGTGCCAGCAGTGACAGGGGCGACACCGGGGAGCTGTTTTTT.

The V call is TRBV7-9, the J call TRBJ2-1, with 7 bases lining up with TRBD1. Trimming cost V 5 bases and J 5 bases; bases outside gene matches: 3. Germline V gene lookup returns CDR1 SEHNR and CDR2 FQNEAQ (reference sequence). This CDR3 is built from 13 residues. The CDR3 DNA follows: TGTGCCAGCAGCCTACAGGGGAACAATGAGCAGTTCTTC. Its protein is CASSLQGNNEQFF.

For this clone: One end of the junction fails to match germline, which may point to a read error. This chain joins TRBV7-9 and TRBJ2-7, with TRBD2 matching 9 bases. CDR1 and CDR2 from the germline V gene are SEHNR and FQNEAQ (reference sequence). This CDR3 region has 13 residues. CDR3 protein: CSSSQGAGGEQYF. The CDR3 DNA reads TGTTCCAGCAGCCAGGGAGCGGGGGGCGAGCAGTACTTC.